The 29 T cell receptor beta chains in this list originate from one sample, sequenced in a study of cytomegalovirus exposure and HLA in healthy donors. PCR involved 60 Vbeta and 13 Jbeta primers. Method: immunoSEQ multiplex PCR; TCRdb's copy keeps in-frame clones and lacks some. In total, the table holds 150,000 or so clones. Sequenced: PBMCs. These receptors were obtained from an older woman in good health and CMV-seronegative.

The rearrangement joins TRBV19 to TRBJ2-2; 7 nucleotides agree with TRBD2. Germline lookup yields CDR1 LNHDA and CDR2 SQIVND (reference sequence). With 7 bases clipped from V and 13 bases from J, the junction kept 18 bases outside the gene matches. The CDR3 loop spans 15 amino acids. CDR3 DNA sequence: TGTGCCAGTACTCTGGGAGGGCTAGCGGCGGGGCGGCTGTTTTTT. The encoded protein is CASTLGGLAAGRLFF.

The chain combines TRBV7-7 with TRBJ2-5; TRBD2 aligns across 9 bases. CDR1 and CDR2 from the germline V gene are SSHAT and FNYEAQ (reference sequence). The CDR3 has 14 amino acids. V lost 4 bases and J lost 2; bases outside the gene matches: 2. CDR3: CASSSSGVQETQYF. CDR3 bases: TGTGCCAGCAGCTCTAGCGGGGTTCAAGAGACCCAGTACTTC.

This CDR3 is CASSKDRSDQPQHF. The CDR3 DNA is TGTGCCAGCAGCAAGGACAGGTCGGATCAGCCCCAGCATTTT. This chain connects TRBV2 to TRBJ1-5; 7 bases agree with TRBD1. This CDR3 has 14 residues. Germline V gene sequence: CDR1 SNHLY, CDR2 FYNNEI. V lost 6 bases and J lost 5; bases outside the gene matches: 7. Looking up the rest from reference TRBV2 and TRBJ1-5 gives the full variable domain: EPEVTQTPSHQVTQMGQEVILRCVPISNHLYFYWYRQILGQKVEFLVSFYNNEISEKSEIFDDQFSVERPDGSNFTLKIRSTKLEDSAMYFCASSKDRSDQPQHFGDGTRLSIL.

The chain recombines TRBV6-6 with TRBJ2-3; 9 nucleotides line up with TRBD1. Per germline, CDR1 MNHNY and CDR2 SVGAGI (reference sequence). There are 14 residues in the CDR3. Unmatched junction bases numbered 2, after V lost 4 bases and J lost 3 bases. CDR3 sequence (DNA): TGTGCCAGCAGTTCCGGGACAGGGACAGATACGCAGTATTTT. Translated, it gives CASSSGTGTDTQYF.

This chain links TRBV5-6 with TRBJ2-3, with D perhaps TRBD1 (6 bases). V gave up 0 bases and J gave up 5 bases, with 10 bases separating them. CDR3 size: 14 residues. Per the germline V gene, CDR1 is SGHDT and CDR2 is YYEEEE. The CDR3 protein is CASSLDVRGDTQYF. The CDR3 DNA reads as TGTGCCAGCAGCTTGGATGTCAGGGGAGATACGCAGTATTTT.

The gene calls are TRBV5-1 and TRBJ2-3; 7 bases align to TRBD2. Germline assignment: CDR1 SGHRS and CDR2 YFSETQ. This CDR3 spans 15 amino acids. V dropped 4 bases and J dropped 4; count of bases not matched to a gene: 9. CDR3 amino acids: CASSVTGGPPDTQYF. The CDR3 DNA reads as TGCGCCAGCAGCGTTACGGGAGGCCCCCCAGATACGCAGTATTTT.

This chain links TRBV5-6 with TRBJ1-1; TRBD1 is a possible D gene (5 bases). In germline, CDR1 is SGHDT, CDR2 YYEEEE. Trimming took 0 bases from V and 8 from J, leaving 14 bases between them. CDR3 length: 14 amino acids. The CDR3 is CASSLGGEGAEAFF. The CDR3 DNA reads as TGTGCCAGCAGCTTGGGGGGGGAAGGAGCGGAAGCTTTCTTT.

The rearrangement links TRBV5-1 to TRBJ2-5, with D perhaps TRBD2 (7 bases). V was clipped by 4 bases and J by 2 bases, with 15 bases between them. This CDR3 contains 15 residues. Germline lookup yields CDR1 SGHRS and CDR2 YFSETQ. CDR3 amino acids: CASSVRSGTQETQYF. The CDR3 DNA follows: TGCGCCAGCAGCGTTCGAAGCGGGACACAAGAGACCCAGTACTTC.

The chain uses TRBV30 and TRBJ1-1; D might be TRBD1 (6 bases). The V gene lost 4 bases and the J gene lost 3 bases, with 15 bases spanning the gap. Looked up from germline, CDR1 is GTSNPN and CDR2 is SVGIG (reference sequence). CDR3 size: 14 residues. CDR3 amino acids: CAWTQDSLDTEAFF. The CDR3 region has the DNA TGTGCCTGGACCCAGGACAGCCTAGACACTGAAGCTTTCTTT. Complete variable domain (other parts from reference TRBV30 and TRBJ1-1): SQTIHQWPATLVQPVGSPLSLECTVEGTSNPNLYWYRQAAGRGLQLLFYSVGIGQISSEVPQNLSASRPQDRQFILSSKKLLLSDSGFYLCAWTQDSLDTEAFFGQGTRLTVV.

V gene TRBV9 combines with J gene TRBJ2-3; D may be TRBD2 (7 bases). Germline CDR1 SGDLS, CDR2 YYNGEE. V dropped 3 bases and J dropped 2 bases, with 16 bases sitting between them. The CDR3 is 16 amino acids. CDR3 amino acids: CASSGGGQGSTDTQYF. The CDR3 region has the DNA TGTGCCAGCAGCGGCGGGGGCCAGGGGTCCACAGATACGCAGTATTTT.

With regard to this clone: At one end, the junction sequence differs from germline, possibly due to a read error. The chain joins TRBV15 to TRBJ2-7; TRBD1 agrees at 8 bases. Germline V gene data show CDR1 as LNHNV and CDR2 as YYDKDF (reference sequence). The CDR3 is 15 residues long. Here the CDR3 DNA reads TGTGCCACCAGCTCTGAGGCAGGGGGCGTCTACGGGCAGTACTTC. It yields the protein CATSSEAGGVYGQYF.

This chain uses TRBV2 with TRBJ1-1, with D perhaps TRBD1 (5 bases). The CDR3 is 12 residues long. The V end was cut by 6 bases, the J end by 5 bases, with 10 bases between. CDR1 SNHLY and CDR2 FYNNEI come from the germline V gene. The CDR3 DNA reads TGTGCCAGCAGGACAGTAAGGACTGAAGCTTTCTTT. Residues: CASRTVRTEAFF.

The chain is built from TRBV29-1 and TRBJ1-2, with 7 bases aligning to TRBD1. Germline CDR1 and CDR2: SQVTM and ANQGSEA. This CDR3 spans 13 amino acids. V lost 1 base to trimming and J lost 6 bases; unmatched junction nucleotides: 5. In DNA, the CDR3 is TGCAGCGTTGAAGGGGACAGAGTCGATGGCTACACCTTC. Translated: CSVEGDRVDGYTF.

The V call is TRBV25-1, the J call TRBJ1-2, with 7 positions matching TRBD1. Germline lookup yields CDR1 MGHDK and CDR2 SYGVNS. The CDR3 sequence is 14 residues long. The V segment lost 2 bases and the J segment 3 bases; nucleotides outside the gene matches: 3. The CDR3 coding sequence is TGTGCCAGCAGTGAAGGGGACAGCGACTATGGCTACACCTTC. Its translation: CASSEGDSDYGYTF.

This chain uses TRBV2 with TRBJ1-1; the D gene is possibly TRBD1 (6 bases). Trimming took 5 bases from V and 0 from J, leaving 16 bases between them. Germline CDR1 is SNHLY and CDR2 is FYNNEI. This CDR3 is 16 amino acids long. Here the CDR3 reads CASSMGGEGVNTEAFF. The CDR3 region has the DNA TGTGCCAGCAGTATGGGCGGGGAGGGGGTGAACACTGAAGCTTTCTTT.

The J gene is TRBJ2-5, the V gene TRBV13; unclear D gene. Per germline, CDR1 PRHDT and CDR2 FYEKMQ (reference sequence). The length of the CDR3 is 13 residues. Between the trimmed V and J ends, which lost 2 bases and 1 base, there was a span of 5 bases. CDR3 loop: CASSLNGQETQYF. CDR3 in DNA: TGTGCCAGCAGCTTAAACGGCCAAGAGACCCAGTACTTC.

This chain connects TRBV12-5 to TRBJ2-7; 9 bases are shared with TRBD1. Germline assignment: CDR1 LGHNT and CDR2 FRNRAP. Trimming cost V 5 bases and J 5 bases; bases outside gene matches: 7. The CDR3 is 14 residues long. The CDR3 DNA reads as TGTGCTAGTGGTGTGGGACAGGGAAAACACGAGCAGTACTTC. It yields the protein CASGVGQGKHEQYF.

The J gene is TRBJ2-5, the V gene TRBV19; the match to TRBD1 covers 8 bases. The CDR3 covers 16 residues. The germline gives CDR1 LNHDA, CDR2 SQIVND (reference sequence). V lost 1 base and J lost 1; bases outside the gene matches: 5. CDR3 sequence reads: CASSIATGAPQETQYF. The CDR3 coding sequence is TGTGCCAGTAGTATAGCGACAGGGGCGCCCCAAGAGACCCAGTACTTC.

The chain employs TRBV6-5 and TRBJ1-1, with D perhaps TRBD1 (6 bases). The CDR3 length is 12 residues. Deletions cut 8 bases from V and 6 bases from J, with 13 bases between. Germline lookup yields CDR1 MNHEY and CDR2 SVGAGI. CDR3 nucleotide sequence: TGTGCCAGCGTTAGTTCAGGGGCTGAAGCTTTCTTT. Its translation: CASVSSGAEAFF.

The rearrangement links TRBV5-1 to TRBJ2-3; 16 bases line up with TRBD2. J was trimmed by 4 bases and V by 4 bases; bases with no gene match: 9. The germline V gene encodes CDR1 SGHRS and CDR2 YFSETQ. The CDR3 is 18 residues long. The CDR3 bases are TGCGCCAGCAGCCCCGGGGGACTAGCGGGGGGGCTTCCAGATACGCAGTATTTT. It specifies CASSPGGLAGGLPDTQYF. Full variable domain (rest looked up from reference TRBV5-1 and TRBJ2-3): KAGVTQTPRYLIKTRGQQVTLSCSPISGHRSVSWYQQTPGQGLQFLFEYFSETQRNKGNFPGRFSGRQFSNSRSEMNVSTLELGDSALYLCASSPGGLAGGLPDTQYFGPGTRLTVL.

The chain employs TRBV19 and TRBJ1-2; no definite D call. Between the trimmed V and J ends, which lost 6 bases and 4 bases, there was a span of 9 bases. The CDR3 extends over 12 amino acids. From germline, CDR1 is LNHDA and CDR2 SQIVND (reference sequence). The CDR3 sequence: CASRGGIYGYTF. The CDR3 nucleotides read TGTGCCAGTAGGGGAGGGATCTATGGCTACACCTTC.

This chain joins TRBV15 and TRBJ2-3, with TRBD1 identical over 8 bases. Germline V lookup: CDR1 LNHNV, CDR2 YYDKDF (reference sequence). This CDR3 spans 12 amino acids. The trim removed 4 bases at V and 6 bases at J, leaving 0 bases unmatched. In nucleotides, the CDR3 is TGTGCCACCAGCAACAGGGGGGATACGCAGTATTTT. This codes for CATSNRGDTQYF.

In DNA form, the CDR3 reads TGCGCCAGCAGCTCCGGACAGAGGGAGACCCAGTACTTC. Protein product: CASSSGQRETQYF. The gene calls are TRBV5-1 and TRBJ2-5; TRBD1 might be the D (6 bases). The CDR3 contains 13 residues. Trimming took off 3 bases at V and 5 bases at J, with 11 bases between the two ends. CDR1 is SGHRS and CDR2 is YFSETQ in the germline V gene.

This chain uses TRBV19 with TRBJ1-1, with D possibly TRBD1 on 5 matching bases. Germline V gene data show CDR1 as LNHDA and CDR2 as SQIVND (reference sequence). The V end lost 11 bases, the J end lost 10 bases, and 17 bases lay between the germline ends. This CDR3 is 11 amino acids long. CDR3 DNA sequence: TGTGCCGCAATGCGGCAGGGACTAGCTTTCTTT. Translation gives CAAMRQGLAFF. The full variable domain, rest sourced from reference TRBV19 and TRBJ1-1, is DGGITQSPKYLFRKEGQNVTLSCEQNLNHDAMYWYRQDPGQGLRLIYYSQIVNDFQKGDIAEGYSVSREKKESFPLTVTSAQKNPTAFYLCAAMRQGLAFFGQGTRLTVV.

The chain links TRBV5-1 to TRBJ2-2; possible D gene TRBD1, 6 bases. The CDR3 spans 17 residues. The V gene lost 5 bases and the J gene lost 1 base, with 18 bases spanning the gap. Looked up from germline, CDR1 is SGHRS and CDR2 is YFSETQ. CDR3 loop: CASRSRFRGENTGELFF. The CDR3, as DNA: TGCGCCAGCAGATCGCGTTTCAGGGGTGAGAACACCGGGGAGCTGTTTTTT.

The genes are TRBV9 and TRBJ2-5; either TRBD1 or TRBD2 may fit D (5 bases each). The J call may be wrong; the DNA end is better matched by TRBJ2-7. Germline CDR1 SGDLS, CDR2 YYNGEE. The CDR3 runs to 13 residues. The CDR3 nucleotides read TGTGCCAGCAGCCTTTCTGGGGGCTACGAGCAGTACTTC. Encoded protein: CASSLSGGYEQYF.

The CDR3 bases are TGCGCCAGCAGCTTGTGGGGCCAGGGAGGGGAGACCCAGTACTTC. Translated, it gives CASSLWGQGGETQYF. J is TRBJ2-5 and V is TRBV5-1; 7 bases are shared with TRBD2. This CDR3 is 15 amino acids long. Germline assignment: CDR1 SGHRS and CDR2 YFSETQ. J gave up 5 bases and V 1 base, and 8 bases lay outside the gene matches.

The rearrangement joins TRBV6-5 to TRBJ1-5, with 7 nucleotides matching TRBD1. The CDR3 is 15 amino acids. The trim removed 2 bases at V and 2 bases at J, leaving 3 bases unmatched. Germline values: CDR1 MNHEY, CDR2 SVGAGI. CDR3 in DNA: TGTGCCAGCAGTTACAGGGGGCTCGGCAATCAGCCCCAGCATTTT. Its protein product is CASSYRGLGNQPQHF.

This sequence joins TRBV10-3 and TRBJ2-7; D perhaps matches TRBD1 (5 bases). The CDR3 length is 13 residues. V shed 7 bases and J shed 5 bases, with 15 bases lying between them. CDR1 and CDR2 from the germline V gene are ENHRY and SYGVKD. The CDR3 is CAITVDQGNEQYF. The CDR3 DNA reads TGTGCCATCACTGTAGATCAGGGAAACGAGCAGTACTTC.